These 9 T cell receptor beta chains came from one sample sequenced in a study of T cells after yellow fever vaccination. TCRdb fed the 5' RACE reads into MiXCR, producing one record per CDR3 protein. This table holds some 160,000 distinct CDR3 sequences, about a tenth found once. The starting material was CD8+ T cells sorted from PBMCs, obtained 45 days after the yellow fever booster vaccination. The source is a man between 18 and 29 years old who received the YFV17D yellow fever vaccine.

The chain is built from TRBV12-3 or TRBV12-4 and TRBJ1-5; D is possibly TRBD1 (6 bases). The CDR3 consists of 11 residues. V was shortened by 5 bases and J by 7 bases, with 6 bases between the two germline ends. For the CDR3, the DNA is TGTGCCAGCAGTAGGGGGCAGCCCCAGCATTTT. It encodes CASSRGQPQHF.

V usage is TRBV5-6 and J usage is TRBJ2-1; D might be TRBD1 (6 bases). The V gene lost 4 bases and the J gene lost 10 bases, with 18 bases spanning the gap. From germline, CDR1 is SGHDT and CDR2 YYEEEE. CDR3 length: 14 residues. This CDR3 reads CASSLLGTLMEQFF. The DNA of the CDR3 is TGTGCCAGCAGCCTCTTGGGGACATTAATGGAGCAGTTCTTC.

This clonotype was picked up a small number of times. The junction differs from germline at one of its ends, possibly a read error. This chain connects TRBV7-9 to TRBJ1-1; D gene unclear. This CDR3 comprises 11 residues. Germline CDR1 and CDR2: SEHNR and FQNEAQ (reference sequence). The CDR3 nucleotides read TGTGCCAGCACCTTAAACACTGAAGCTTTCTTT. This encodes CASTLNTEAFF.

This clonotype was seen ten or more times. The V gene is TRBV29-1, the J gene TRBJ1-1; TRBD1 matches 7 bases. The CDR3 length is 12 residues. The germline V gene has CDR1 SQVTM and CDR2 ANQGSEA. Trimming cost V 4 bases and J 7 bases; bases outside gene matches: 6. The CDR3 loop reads CSVGLGGIEAFF. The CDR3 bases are TGCAGCGTTGGTCTAGGGGGCATTGAAGCTTTCTTT.

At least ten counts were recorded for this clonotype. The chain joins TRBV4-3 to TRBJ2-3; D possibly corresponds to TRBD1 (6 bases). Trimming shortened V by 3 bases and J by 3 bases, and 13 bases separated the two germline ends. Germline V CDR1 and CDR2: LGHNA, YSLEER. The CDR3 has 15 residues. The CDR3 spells CASSHPQGGTDTQYF. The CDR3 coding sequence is TGCGCCAGCAGCCATCCACAGGGTGGTACAGATACGCAGTATTTT.

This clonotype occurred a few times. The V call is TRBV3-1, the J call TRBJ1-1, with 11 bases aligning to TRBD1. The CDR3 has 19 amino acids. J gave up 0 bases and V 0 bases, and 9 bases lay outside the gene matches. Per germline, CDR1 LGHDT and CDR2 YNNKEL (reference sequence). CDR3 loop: CASSQDPGQGASLNTEAFF. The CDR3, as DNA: TGTGCCAGCAGCCAAGATCCAGGACAGGGGGCATCCTTGAACACTGAAGCTTTCTTT.

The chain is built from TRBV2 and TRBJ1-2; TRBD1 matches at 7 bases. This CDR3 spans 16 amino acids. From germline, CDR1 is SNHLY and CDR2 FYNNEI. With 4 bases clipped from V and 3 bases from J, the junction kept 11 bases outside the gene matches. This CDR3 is CASSVRDSDSYYGYTF. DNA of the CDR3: TGTGCCAGCAGTGTTCGGGACAGCGACTCCTACTATGGCTACACCTTC.

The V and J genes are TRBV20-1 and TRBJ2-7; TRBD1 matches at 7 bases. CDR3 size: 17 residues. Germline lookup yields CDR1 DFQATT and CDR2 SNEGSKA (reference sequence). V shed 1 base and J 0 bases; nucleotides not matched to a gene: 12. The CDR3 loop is CSARGLRGNKDSYEQYV. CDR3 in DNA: TGCAGTGCTAGAGGGCTCAGGGGGAATAAAGACTCCTACGAGCAGTACGTC.

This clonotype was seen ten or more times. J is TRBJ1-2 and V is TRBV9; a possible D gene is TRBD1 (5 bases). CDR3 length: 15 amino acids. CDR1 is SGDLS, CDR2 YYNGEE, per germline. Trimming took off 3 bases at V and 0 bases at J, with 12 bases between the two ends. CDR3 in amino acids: CASSAAGVTNYGYTF. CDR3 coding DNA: TGTGCCAGCAGCGCCGCGGGGGTTACTAACTATGGCTACACCTTC.